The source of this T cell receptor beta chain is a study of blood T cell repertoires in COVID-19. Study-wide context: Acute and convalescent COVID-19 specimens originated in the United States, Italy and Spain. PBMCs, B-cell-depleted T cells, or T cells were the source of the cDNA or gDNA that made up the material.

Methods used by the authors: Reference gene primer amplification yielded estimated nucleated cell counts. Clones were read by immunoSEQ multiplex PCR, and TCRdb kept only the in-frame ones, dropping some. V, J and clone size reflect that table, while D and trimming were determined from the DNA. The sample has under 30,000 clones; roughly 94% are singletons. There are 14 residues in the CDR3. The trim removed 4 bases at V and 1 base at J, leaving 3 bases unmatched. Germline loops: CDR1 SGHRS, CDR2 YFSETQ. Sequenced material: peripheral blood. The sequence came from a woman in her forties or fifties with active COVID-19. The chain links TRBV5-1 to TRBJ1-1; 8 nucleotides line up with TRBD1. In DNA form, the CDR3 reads TGCGCCAGCAGCACGGGACAGGCGAACACTGAAGCTTTCTTT. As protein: CASSTGQANTEAFF.